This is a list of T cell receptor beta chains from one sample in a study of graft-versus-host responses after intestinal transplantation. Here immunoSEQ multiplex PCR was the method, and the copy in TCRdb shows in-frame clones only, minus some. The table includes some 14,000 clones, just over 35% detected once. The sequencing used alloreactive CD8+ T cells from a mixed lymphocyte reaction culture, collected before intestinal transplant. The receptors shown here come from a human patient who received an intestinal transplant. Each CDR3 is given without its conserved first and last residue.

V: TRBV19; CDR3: ASSITPGVNYEQY
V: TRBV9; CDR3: ASSVLGGGNYNEQF
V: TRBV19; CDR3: ASRAGGAGNEQF
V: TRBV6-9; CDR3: ASSDSSLGLAVEQY
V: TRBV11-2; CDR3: ASSLESGTYNEQF
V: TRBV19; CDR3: ASSMTLAGDNEQF
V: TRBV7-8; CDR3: ASSLGGIGATEAF
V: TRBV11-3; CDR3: ASSQGTGTPYEQY
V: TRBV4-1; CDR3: ASSQEHSGTLNSPLH
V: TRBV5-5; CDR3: ASSQEVPEAF
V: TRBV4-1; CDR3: ASSQFSGQGWGEQY
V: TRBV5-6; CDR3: ASSGGTGLNSYEQY
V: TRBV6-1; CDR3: ALGHSNQPQH
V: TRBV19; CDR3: ASSASLGNEQF
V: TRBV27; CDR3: ASTIIDRGPTGELF
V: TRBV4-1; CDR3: ASSLSTQGSYQPQH
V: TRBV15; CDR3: ATSRPGQGGPSDTQY
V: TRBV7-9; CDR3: ASSAAGTGVTDTQY
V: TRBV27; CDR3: ASGEGYSNQPQH
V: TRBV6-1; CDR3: ASRNRGKETQY
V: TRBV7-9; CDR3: ATNPLTGGRTEAF
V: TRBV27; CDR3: ASSYSASSYNEQF
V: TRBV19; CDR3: ASSIPQGAGMNTEAF
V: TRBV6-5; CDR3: ASSRGGYTDTQY
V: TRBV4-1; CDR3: ASSQVPTGRYNEQF
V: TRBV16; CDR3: ASSQSGGRGNNEQF
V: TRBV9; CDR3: ASSVGGGGAINTGELF
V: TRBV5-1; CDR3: ASSLWVGTDTQY
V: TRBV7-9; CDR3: ASSTGQLLYEQY
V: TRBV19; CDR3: ASSMTGVTEAF
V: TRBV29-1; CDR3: SLPGLAGVNEQF